Listed here is a single T cell receptor beta chain. Sequenced by immunoSEQ multiplex PCR; TCRdb stores in-frame clones only, minus some. This sample has more than 250,000 clones, with about 91% found just once. The sample comes from a study of blood T cell repertoires in COVID-19. Trimming shortened V by 4 bases and J by 4 bases, and 20 bases separated the two germline ends. Germline CDR1 is SGHRS and CDR2 is YFSETQ. This CDR3 comprises 16 residues. The source is a woman aged 40 to 50 with acute COVID-19. The material sequenced was PBMCs or T cells enriched from blood (not recorded which). This sequence joins TRBV5-1 and TRBJ1-1; D not certain. CDR3 DNA sequence: TGCGCCAGCAGCCCGGGGTTTCTGGGGTGGGGCACTGAAGCTTTCTTT. Encoded protein: CASSPGFLGWGTEAFF.